The 23 T cell receptor beta chains below all came from one sample that was sequenced in a study of blood T cell repertoires in COVID-19. Libraries were prepared by immunoSEQ multiplex PCR; TCRdb keeps only in-frame clonotypes and omits some of them. Of some 160,000 clones in the sample, under 80% were seen once. Sequencing input: peripheral blood. The receptors stem from a man in his fifties or sixties with acute or convalescent COVID-19.

This chain uses TRBV2 with TRBJ2-1; tentatively, D is TRBD1 (5 bases). The V gene lost 3 bases and the J gene lost 9 bases, with 9 bases spanning the gap. The germline V gene encodes CDR1 SNHLY and CDR2 FYNNEI. This CDR3 is built from 12 residues. The CDR3 loop is CASSDTDSEQFF. The CDR3 region has the DNA TGTGCCAGCAGTGATACAGACAGTGAGCAGTTCTTC.

This chain uses TRBV28 with TRBJ2-5; D is perhaps TRBD2 (6 bases). Germline V CDR1 and CDR2: MDHEN, SYDVKM. The CDR3 totals 15 residues. The V gene lost 6 bases and the J gene lost 9 bases, with 23 bases spanning the gap. CDR3 DNA sequence: TGTGCCAGCAGCAACGCGGGGCTTACTTTACCCCCCCAGTACTTC. Residues: CASSNAGLTLPPQYF. Full variable domain (rest looked up from reference TRBV28 and TRBJ2-5): DVKVTQSSRYLVKRTGEKVFLECVQDMDHENMFWYRQDPGLGLRLIYFSYDVKMKEKGDIPEGYSVSREKKERFSLILESASTNQTSMYLCASSNAGLTLPPQYFGPGTRLLVL.

The chain carries TRBV7-9 and TRBJ2-1; TRBD2 aligns across 7 bases. CDR1 is SEHNR, CDR2 FQNEAQ, per germline (reference sequence). The CDR3 consists of 15 residues. The J segment lost 0 bases and the V segment lost 8 bases, leaving 7 bases of the junction unmatched. CDR3 region: CASLERGSSYNEQFF. The CDR3 region has the DNA TGTGCCAGCCTAGAGCGGGGCAGCTCCTACAATGAGCAGTTCTTC.

This chain connects TRBV2 to TRBJ1-2; 7 positions agree with TRBD1. Germline CDR1 and CDR2: SNHLY and FYNNEI. This CDR3 spans 13 amino acids. V lost 5 bases and J lost 2; bases outside the gene matches: 2. The CDR3 is CASSLTGNYGYTF. CDR3 coding DNA: TGTGCCAGCAGTCTGACAGGGAACTATGGCTACACCTTC.

This chain uses TRBV30 with TRBJ2-3; D gene unclear. The CDR3 consists of 13 residues. The germline V gene encodes CDR1 GTSNPN and CDR2 SVGIG (reference sequence). V was clipped by 0 bases and J by 1 base, with 5 bases between them. Written as DNA, the CDR3 is TGTGCCTGGAGTGTCCCAGGCACAGATACGCAGTATTTT. It encodes CAWSVPGTDTQYF.

This chain uses TRBV2 with TRBJ2-3; TRBD2 might be the D (5 bases). CDR3 length equals 15 residues. Germline assignment: CDR1 SNHLY and CDR2 FYNNEI. Trimming shortened V by 5 bases and J by 1 base, and 13 bases separated the two germline ends. The CDR3 DNA sequence: TGTGCCAGCAGTAAACAAGCGGTGCGCACAGATACGCAGTATTTT. Translation: CASSKQAVRTDTQYF.

The chain has TRBV29-1 and TRBJ2-5, with 13 nucleotides matching TRBD2. The CDR3 loop spans 19 amino acids. The ends lost 6 bases at V and 5 bases at J; junction bases unmatched: 21. The germline gives CDR1 SQVTM, CDR2 ANQGSEA. This chain's CDR3 is CSVYSGILTSGRAGETQYF. Here the CDR3 DNA reads TGCAGCGTGTATTCGGGGATATTAACTAGCGGGAGGGCCGGTGAGACCCAGTACTTC. The full variable domain, its missing parts supplied by reference TRBV29-1 and TRBJ2-5, is SAVISQKPSRDICQRGTSLTIQCQVDSQVTMMFWYRQQPGQSLTLIATANQGSEATYESGFVIDKFPISRPNLTFSTLTVSNMSPEDSSIYLCSVYSGILTSGRAGETQYFGPGTRLLVL.

The gene calls are TRBV19 and TRBJ1-2; perhaps TRBD1 as D (5 bases). CDR3 length: 15 residues. The V end lost 5 bases, the J end lost 6 bases, and 19 bases lay between the germline ends. Germline V CDR1 and CDR2: LNHDA, SQIVND (reference sequence). The CDR3 nucleotides are TGTGCCAGTAGTGGTAGACAGACCCGGTTCGATGGCTACACCTTC. This gives the protein CASSGRQTRFDGYTF.

This clone was detected only a few times. The chain recombines TRBV30 with TRBJ2-5; 9 bases fit TRBD1. Germline lookup yields CDR1 GTSNPN and CDR2 SVGIG (reference sequence). The CDR3 is 13 amino acids. The J segment lost 4 bases and the V segment lost 5 bases, leaving 5 bases of the junction unmatched. For the CDR3, the DNA is TGTGCCTGGGACAGGGGGTCCGCAGAGACCCAGTACTTC. Amino acid sequence: CAWDRGSAETQYF.

This clone was counted a few times. The V gene is TRBV5-1, the J gene TRBJ2-1; TRBD1 is a possible D gene (5 bases). The germline V gene encodes CDR1 SGHRS and CDR2 YFSETQ. The germline V and J ends were trimmed by 4 bases and 4 bases, with 18 bases remaining between them. This CDR3 region has 16 residues. The CDR3 loop reads CASSTGWVGAYNEQFF. CDR3 nucleotide sequence: TGCGCCAGCAGCACTGGTTGGGTAGGGGCTTACAATGAGCAGTTCTTC.

The chain uses TRBV18 and TRBJ2-3, with 10 positions matching TRBD1. V shed 1 base and J 6 bases; nucleotides not matched to a gene: 7. This CDR3 contains 16 residues. Germline V gives CDR1 KGHSH, CDR2 LQKENI. In DNA form, the CDR3 reads TGTGCCAGCTCACCACAGGGGACAGGGGTGAGGGATACGCAGTATTTT. Its protein product is CASSPQGTGVRDTQYF.

The V and J genes are TRBV7-9 and TRBJ2-7, with 9 bases lining up with TRBD1. The CDR3 length is 14 residues. Germline loops: CDR1 SEHNR, CDR2 FQNEAQ (reference sequence). The trim removed 5 bases at V and 1 base at J, leaving 3 bases unmatched. The CDR3 region is CASSLGTGSYEQYF. CDR3 DNA sequence: TGTGCCAGCAGCCTAGGGACAGGGTCCTACGAGCAGTACTTC.

The chain carries TRBV24-1 and TRBJ2-5, with 11 nucleotides matching TRBD1. J lost 5 bases, V lost 4 bases, and 8 bases had no gene match. The germline CDR1 and CDR2 sequences are KGHDR and SFDVKD. The CDR3 sequence is 16 residues long. CDR3 sequence reads: CATSERGQGAWETQYF. The CDR3 region has the DNA TGTGCCACCAGTGAACGCGGACAGGGGGCTTGGGAGACCCAGTACTTC.

In this sample, this clone turned up a few times. Written as DNA, the CDR3 is TGTGCCAGCTCACTAATCGGGACAGGGTCCTACGAGCAGTACTTC. Its protein is CASSLIGTGSYEQYF. The V gene is TRBV18, the J gene TRBJ2-7, with 9 bases identical to TRBD1. CDR3 size: 15 residues. The germline CDR1 and CDR2 sequences are KGHSH and LQKENI. With 4 bases clipped from V and 1 base from J, the junction kept 5 bases outside the gene matches.

The chain couples TRBV10-3 to TRBJ1-1, with 9 bases aligning to TRBD1. With V trimmed by 6 bases and J by 5 bases, 4 bases remained unmatched. CDR3 size: 13 residues. The germline CDR1 and CDR2 sequences are ENHRY and SYGVKD. The CDR3: CAISPGQGTEAFF. CDR3 DNA sequence: TGTGCCATCAGCCCAGGACAGGGGACTGAAGCTTTCTTT.

V is TRBV6-1 and J is TRBJ2-2, with D perhaps matching TRBD2 (6 bases). V lost 2 bases and J 5 bases, leaving 9 bases between the germline ends. The CDR3 has 14 residues. Germline CDR1 MNHNS, CDR2 SASEGT. The CDR3 loop is CASSEWGETGELFF. Written as DNA, the CDR3 is TGTGCCAGCAGTGAATGGGGGGAAACCGGGGAGCTGTTTTTT.

In its sample, this clone was seen many times. The chain is built from TRBV28 and TRBJ2-7; 16 nucleotides align to TRBD2. Per germline, CDR1 MDHEN and CDR2 SYDVKM. J gave up 6 bases and V 0 bases, and 11 bases lay outside the gene matches. The CDR3 covers 19 residues. DNA for the CDR3: TGTGCCAGCAGTTTATGGGGGACTAGCGGGAGGGCCCGCTCCAGCGAGCAGTACTTC. Protein sequence: CASSLWGTSGRARSSEQYF. The full variable domain, with the rest looked up from reference TRBV28 and TRBJ2-7, is DVKVTQSSRYLVKRTGEKVFLECVQDMDHENMFWYRQDPGLGLRLIYFSYDVKMKEKGDIPEGYSVSREKKERFSLILESASTNQTSMYLCASSLWGTSGRARSSEQYFGPGTRLTVT.

This chain joins TRBV5-1 and TRBJ2-2, with TRBD1 as a possible D gene (6 bases). This CDR3 has 15 amino acids. V was pared by 4 bases and J by 3 bases, with 13 bases between. Germline values: CDR1 SGHRS, CDR2 YFSETQ. The CDR3 DNA follows: TGCGCCAGCAGCCCTACAGGGTTTGACACCGGGGAGCTGTTTTTT. Translating gives CASSPTGFDTGELFF.

This clone was detected once. CDR3 sequence (DNA): TGTGCCAGCAGCTTAGGATCTAGCGGTAATTACAATGAGCAGTTCTTC. It translates to CASSLGSSGNYNEQFF. This chain connects TRBV5-6 to TRBJ2-1; 7 bases line up with TRBD2. From germline, CDR1 is SGHDT and CDR2 YYEEEE. With V trimmed by 2 bases and J by 4 bases, 9 bases remained unmatched. The CDR3 covers 16 residues.

The rearrangement uses TRBV5-1 and TRBJ1-2; 7 nucleotides match TRBD1. The CDR3 covers 13 residues. V gave up 7 bases and J gave up 0 bases; unmatched junction bases: 3. Germline V gene sequence: CDR1 SGHRS, CDR2 YFSETQ. The CDR3 DNA sequence: TGCGCCAGCCAGGGGGGAACTAACTATGGCTACACCTTC. It specifies CASQGGTNYGYTF.

This chain joins TRBV10-3 and TRBJ2-7; perhaps TRBD2 as D (6 bases). V lost 7 bases and J lost 4, with 20 bases in between. From germline, CDR1 is ENHRY and CDR2 SYGVKD. This CDR3 spans 15 amino acids. The CDR3 region is CAIMALARRSYEQYF. In DNA form, the CDR3 reads TGTGCCATCATGGCACTAGCCAGAAGATCATACGAGCAGTACTTC.

This chain links TRBV7-9 with TRBJ1-4, with 8 bases lining up with TRBD1. The CDR3 is 17 amino acids. CDR1 and CDR2 from the germline V gene are SEHNR and FQNEAQ (reference sequence). The V segment lost 3 bases and the J segment 4 bases; nucleotides outside the gene matches: 10. The CDR3 protein is CASSLGYTGGYNEKLFF. For the CDR3, the DNA is TGTGCCAGCAGCTTGGGGTACACAGGGGGATATAATGAAAAACTGTTTTTT. Using reference TRBV7-9 and TRBJ1-4 for the parts outside the CDR3, the full variable domain is DTGVSQNPRHKITKRGQNVTFRCDPISEHNRLYWYRQTLGQGPEFLTYFQNEAQLEKSRLLSDRFSAERPKGSFSTLEIQRTEQGDSAMYLCASSLGYTGGYNEKLFFGSGTQLSVL.

The chain has TRBV11-3 and TRBJ2-2, with D possibly being TRBD2 (5 bases). Germline assignment: CDR1 SGHNT and CDR2 YENEEA. This CDR3 is built from 16 residues. Trimming removed 3 bases at V and 5 bases at J, with 16 bases between. In nucleotides, the CDR3 is TGTGCCAGCAGCTTGGGAGAGGGAGATGTGACCGGGGAGCTGTTTTTT. Amino acids: CASSLGEGDVTGELFF.